These 32 T cell receptor beta chains came from one sample sequenced in a study of Graves' ophthalmopathy and Graves' hyperthyroidism. Scientists amplified the TCR beta CDR3 regions from RNA transcripts. After a first-round RT-PCR with HTBI primers, a second-round multiplex PCR was run. TCRdb fed the multiplex PCR reads into MiXCR, producing one record per CDR3 protein. This sample yields roughly 300,000 distinct CDR3 sequences, of which about 17% are seen a single time; approximately 13% belongs to the top ten. Sequenced: peripheral blood. These receptors originate from an adult man with Graves' ophthalmopathy.

This clonotype showed up many times. The V gene is TRBV12-3 or TRBV12-4, the J gene TRBJ1-1, with D possibly matching TRBD1 (5 bases). The V end lost 5 bases, the J end lost 6 bases, and 16 bases lay between the germline ends. The CDR3 runs 14 residues. CDR3 protein: CASSLGRQTSEAFF. The CDR3 DNA reads TGTGCCAGCAGTCTGGGCAGACAGACATCTGAAGCTTTCTTT.

V and J are TRBV30 and TRBJ1-1; D is possibly TRBD1 (5 bases). This CDR3 has 14 amino acids. CDR1 and CDR2 (germline): GTSNPN, SVGIG (reference sequence). V lost 2 bases, J lost 1 base, and 11 bases lay in between. CDR3 sequence reads: CAWSRGRENTEAFF. The CDR3 DNA sequence: TGTGCCTGGAGTAGGGGTAGGGAGAACACTGAAGCTTTCTTT.

This clonotype was seen once. This rearrangement joins TRBV7-8 to TRBJ2-5; D not resolved. Per germline, CDR1 SGHVS and CDR2 FQNEAQ. Trimming pared 1 base from V and 4 bases from J, leaving 16 bases between. The CDR3 has 16 amino acids. The CDR3 coding sequence is TGTGCCAGCAGCTTAGGATGGCGATCTGAAGGAGAGACCCAGTACTTC. Amino acid sequence: CASSLGWRSEGETQYF.

This clonotype was recorded many times. The chain links TRBV12-3 or TRBV12-4 to TRBJ1-3; D unresolved. V was shortened by 7 bases and J by 0 bases, with 13 bases between the two germline ends. This CDR3 is built from 15 residues. The CDR3 bases are TGTGCCAGCATTTACGACGCCAGCTCTGGAAACACCATATATTTT. Translated, it gives CASIYDASSGNTIYF.

This clonotype has a count of ten or more. V and J are TRBV6-2 or TRBV6-3 and TRBJ1-1; 10 bases are shared with TRBD1. The germline V gene has CDR1 MNHEY and CDR2 SVGEGT. After removal of 5 bases from V and 3 bases from J, the junction contained 6 bases not matched to a gene. The CDR3 totals 15 residues. The CDR3 loop reads CASSTRQGADTEAFF. In DNA, the CDR3 is TGTGCCAGCAGTACCCGACAGGGGGCGGACACTGAAGCTTTCTTT.

This clonotype was counted at least ten times. This rearrangement joins TRBV7-9 to TRBJ2-2; D ambiguous. CDR1 and CDR2 from the germline V gene are SEHNR and FQNEAQ (reference sequence). The CDR3 contains 14 residues. The ends were cut back, 1 base at V and 3 bases at J, with 6 bases in the middle. The CDR3 here is CASSLDSDTGELFF. The CDR3 bases are TGTGCCAGCAGCTTAGACTCAGACACCGGGGAGCTGTTTTTT.

Many counts were recorded for this clonotype. The chain is built from TRBV27 and TRBJ2-7, with no clear D. The germline V and J ends were trimmed by 0 bases and 0 bases, with 9 bases remaining between them. Germline CDR1 MNHEY, CDR2 SMNVEV (reference sequence). The CDR3 is 15 residues long. CDR3: CASSLSVAASYEQYF. Written as DNA, the CDR3 is TGTGCCAGCAGTTTATCGGTCGCGGCCTCCTACGAGCAGTACTTC.

Many counts were recorded for this clonotype. The chain is built from TRBV27 and TRBJ2-7; D unresolved. Trimming took off 4 bases at V and 0 bases at J, with 10 bases between the two ends. In germline, CDR1 is MNHEY, CDR2 SMNVEV (reference sequence). The CDR3 runs to 14 residues. The CDR3 spells CASSSSFNSYEQYF. CDR3 coding DNA: TGTGCCAGCAGTTCCTCCTTCAACTCCTACGAGCAGTACTTC.

Ten or more counts support this clonotype. The rearrangement uses TRBV29-1 and TRBJ2-5; TRBD1 or TRBD2 may be the D gene (6 bases each). Trimming shortened V by 3 bases and J by 5 bases, and 16 bases separated the two germline ends. Germline loops: CDR1 SQVTM, CDR2 ANQGSEA. This CDR3 is 14 amino acids long. The CDR3 DNA reads TGCAGCGTTGATTTCGGGGGCTCCTGGGAGACCCAGTACTTC. Translated: CSVDFGGSWETQYF.

Written as DNA, the CDR3 is TGTGCCAGCAGCTATCGACAGAGCAGGCTCCCCCACTTCTATGGCTACACCTTC. Residues: CASSYRQSRLPHFYGYTF. The chain couples TRBV6-2 or TRBV6-3 to TRBJ1-2, with D possibly TRBD1 on 5 matching bases. V lost 6 bases and J 4 bases, leaving 27 bases between the germline ends. This CDR3 spans 18 amino acids. Germline CDR1 MNHEY, CDR2 SVGEGT.

This clonotype came up many times. The chain is built from TRBV11-3 and TRBJ2-7; the match to TRBD1 covers 7 bases. Germline V gene lookup returns CDR1 SGHNT and CDR2 YENEEA. Trimming removed 4 bases from V and 0 bases from J; junction bases left unmatched: 6. The CDR3 contains 15 residues. The CDR3: CASSSGTEFSYEQYF. Here the CDR3 DNA reads TGTGCCAGCAGCTCCGGGACAGAATTCTCCTACGAGCAGTACTTC.

The chain uses TRBV20-1 and TRBJ1-1; D uncertain. The CDR3 totals 12 residues. Between the trimmed V and J ends, which lost 4 bases and 2 bases, there was a span of 8 bases. Per germline, CDR1 DFQATT and CDR2 SNEGSKA (reference sequence). The CDR3 sequence is CSATDGNTEAFF. As DNA, the CDR3 is TGCAGTGCTACCGACGGAAACACTGAAGCTTTCTTT.

This clonotype has a count of ten or more. J is TRBJ2-5 and V is TRBV20-1; the D gene is possibly TRBD2 (5 bases). The CDR3 runs 14 residues. Between the trimmed V and J ends, which lost 5 bases and 3 bases, there was a span of 16 bases. CDR1 is DFQATT, CDR2 SNEGSKA, per germline (reference sequence). The CDR3 loop reads CSAPLAGRKETQYF. The DNA of the CDR3 is TGCAGTGCTCCGTTGGCGGGCCGTAAAGAGACCCAGTACTTC.

The chain couples TRBV20-1 to TRBJ2-5; D uncertain. The CDR3 length is 14 residues. V dropped 6 bases and J dropped 0 bases, with 14 bases sitting between them. The germline CDR1 and CDR2 sequences are DFQATT and SNEGSKA (reference sequence). The CDR3 loop reads CSASAPNYQETQYF. CDR3 in DNA: TGCAGTGCGAGCGCCCCGAACTACCAAGAGACCCAGTACTTC.

This clonotype was seen repeatedly, ten times or more. The chain links TRBV20-1 to TRBJ2-7; 7 bases fit TRBD1. V lost 3 bases to trimming and J lost 0 bases; unmatched junction nucleotides: 2. This CDR3 contains 13 residues. Germline V lookup: CDR1 DFQATT, CDR2 SNEGSKA (reference sequence). The CDR3 is CSASQGVSYEQYF. The CDR3 bases are TGCAGTGCTAGTCAGGGGGTCTCCTACGAGCAGTACTTC.

Comments on this clonotype: Relative to the germline gene, one junction end is altered; a read error may explain this. V gene TRBV29-1 combines with J gene TRBJ1-2; no reliable D call. The CDR3 loop spans 13 amino acids. Germline CDR1 and CDR2: SQVTM and ANQGSEA. CDR3 loop: CSGTVQSDGGYIF. The CDR3 coding sequence is TGCAGCGGGACCGTACAGTCCGACGGAGGCTACATCTTC.

This clonotype was detected ten times or more. The chain links TRBV6-1 to TRBJ2-1; D is ambiguous. The germline V and J ends were trimmed by 4 bases and 7 bases, with 8 bases remaining between them. CDR3 length: 12 amino acids. CDR1 is MNHNS, CDR2 SASEGT, per germline. The CDR3 DNA is TGTGCCAGCAGTGTCCGGTTAAATGAGCAGTTCTTC. This sequence encodes CASSVRLNEQFF.

This clonotype was counted many times. The chain uses TRBV2 and TRBJ1-3; 10 positions match TRBD1. The CDR3 has 17 residues. Trimming cost V 5 bases and J 5 bases; bases outside gene matches: 12. Germline CDR1 and CDR2: SNHLY and FYNNEI. Here the CDR3 DNA reads TGTGCCAGCAGTACCTCTTCCGGGACAGGGGAAAGAAACACCATATATTTT. Translating it yields CASSTSSGTGERNTIYF.

This clonotype was seen many times. An end of the junction differs from the germline gene, which may be a read error. The V and J genes are TRBV5-1 and TRBJ2-6; D is possibly TRBD1 or TRBD2 (5 bases each). This CDR3 is 16 amino acids long. Germline V gene sequence: CDR1 SGHRS, CDR2 YFSETQ. The CDR3 here is CAGSTREYSGANVLTF. As DNA, the CDR3 is TGCGCCGGCAGCACCAGGGAGTACTCTGGGGCCAACGTCCTGACTTTC.

In its sample, this clonotype was seen many times. The chain combines TRBV20-1 with TRBJ1-6, with a tentative D call TRBD1 (6 bases). Germline CDR1 DFQATT, CDR2 SNEGSKA (reference sequence). This CDR3 spans 13 amino acids. The ends were cut back, 5 bases at V and 7 bases at J, with 12 bases in the middle. CDR3 sequence reads: CSAEGTRNSPLHF. The CDR3 nucleotides are TGCAGTGCTGAGGGGACACGAAATTCACCCCTCCACTTT.

Many counts were recorded for this clonotype. The CDR3 region is CASGTQLGTRNQPQHF. CDR3 nucleotides: TGTGCCAGCGGGACCCAATTGGGGACCCGCAATCAGCCCCAGCATTTT. The V and J genes are TRBV27 and TRBJ1-5; possibly TRBD1 for D (5 bases). Trimming left V 8 bases short and J 2 bases short, with 19 bases between. Germline V gene data show CDR1 as MNHEY and CDR2 as SMNVEV (reference sequence). The CDR3 loop spans 16 amino acids.

This clonotype was counted ten times or more. The J gene is TRBJ2-2, the V gene TRBV6-4; 7 nucleotides match TRBD1. The germline V gene encodes CDR1 MRHNA and CDR2 SNTAGT. The CDR3 is 17 residues long. V lost 0 bases to trimming and J lost 4 bases; unmatched junction nucleotides: 8. This chain's CDR3 is CASSDSSRTGVTGELFF. CDR3 nucleotide sequence: TGTGCCAGCAGTGACTCGTCTCGGACAGGTGTCACCGGGGAGCTGTTTTTT.

This clonotype was recorded many times. The genes are TRBV7-9 and TRBJ2-5; D unclear. Deletions cut 5 bases from V and 9 bases from J, with 10 bases between. This CDR3 has 11 residues. Looked up from germline, CDR1 is SEHNR and CDR2 is FQNEAQ (reference sequence). The CDR3 nucleotides read TGTGCCAGCAGCCCCCGGGCGGCCCAGTACTTC. Translated, it gives CASSPRAAQYF.

In this sample, this clonotype turned up many times. A read error is likely, as this CDR3 ends without the conserved phenylalanine or tryptophan. The V call is TRBV6-1, the J call TRBJ2-7; the match to TRBD1 covers 10 bases. Trimming took 2 bases from V and 3 from J; bases not matched to a gene: 1. This CDR3 spans 14 amino acids. Germline CDR1 reads MNHNS; CDR2 reads SASEGT. In DNA form, the CDR3 reads TGTGCCAGCAGTGAAAGGGACAGGGGCTACGAGCAGTACCTC. Encoded protein: CASSERDRGYEQYL.

The chain's CDR3 is CASSRGQNQETQYF. The CDR3 DNA reads TGTGCCAGCAGCCGGGGACAGAACCAAGAGACCCAGTACTTC. V gene TRBV3-1 combines with J gene TRBJ2-5; 7 bases map to TRBD1. CDR1 and CDR2 from the germline V gene are LGHDT and YNNKEL (reference sequence). The CDR3 runs to 14 residues. With V trimmed by 4 bases and J by 0 bases, 2 bases remained unmatched.

This clonotype was found many times. The chain couples TRBV19 to TRBJ1-5, with D perhaps matching TRBD1 (5 bases). This CDR3 contains 15 residues. Trimming pared 3 bases from V and 0 bases from J, leaving 9 bases between. The germline V gene has CDR1 LNHDA and CDR2 SQIVND (reference sequence). In nucleotides, the CDR3 is TGTGCCAGTAGTATTTTCAGGGCTAGCAATCAGCCCCAGCATTTT. It codes for CASSIFRASNQPQHF.

This clonotype has ten or more counts. The junction shows a germline mismatch at one end, possibly a read error. The rearrangement joins TRBV2 to TRBJ1-2; 9 positions agree with TRBD1. The germline CDR1 and CDR2 sequences are SNHLY and FYNNEI. This CDR3 spans 16 amino acids. CDR3 in amino acids: CTSTPDRGKRLYGYTF. The CDR3 DNA reads TGTACCAGCACGCCAGACAGGGGGAAAAGATTATATGGCTACACCTTC.

This chain connects TRBV28 to TRBJ2-7; the match to TRBD2 covers 7 bases. Per the germline V gene, CDR1 is MDHEN and CDR2 is SYDVKM. After removal of 7 bases from V and 11 bases from J, the junction contained 11 bases not matched to a gene. The CDR3 spans 12 residues. DNA of the CDR3: TGTGCCAGCAAGGCGGCAGGGAGGGTGGAGTACTTC. Amino acids: CASKAAGRVEYF.

There are many counts of this clonotype. The chain is built from TRBV6-1 and TRBJ2-5; TRBD1 aligns across 7 bases. From germline, CDR1 is MNHNS and CDR2 SASEGT. There are 16 residues in the CDR3. J was trimmed by 4 bases and V by 6 bases; bases with no gene match: 14. CDR3: CASSDRAGLEGETQYF. As DNA, the CDR3 is TGTGCCAGCAGCGACAGGGCCGGATTAGAGGGAGAGACCCAGTACTTC.

The V call is TRBV5-1, the J call TRBJ1-2; TRBD1 matches at 7 bases. The CDR3 is made up of 15 amino acids. V shed 0 bases and J 12 bases; nucleotides not matched to a gene: 14. Germline lookup yields CDR1 SGHRS and CDR2 YFSETQ. CDR3 region: CASSLGYTGAPEDTF. For the CDR3, the DNA is TGCGCCAGCAGCTTGGGCTACACAGGGGCCCCGGAGGACACCTTC.

In regard to this clonotype: Relative to the germline gene, one junction end is altered; a read error may explain this. The chain couples TRBV6-1 to TRBJ2-5; maybe TRBD1 (5 bases). CDR3 length equals 13 residues. The germline gives CDR1 MNHNS, CDR2 SASEGT. In DNA, the CDR3 is TGTGCCATCAGTGATGGGGCCAAAGAGACCCAGTACTTC. It yields the protein CAISDGAKETQYF.

The table lists this clonotype with many counts. V and J are TRBV11-2 and TRBJ2-5, with 9 bases matching TRBD1. This CDR3 contains 16 residues. V trimming: 6 bases; J trimming: 2 bases; junction bases outside the gene matches: 10. In germline, CDR1 is SGHAT, CDR2 FQNNGV. CDR3 sequence (DNA): TGTGCCAGCAGGATTCCGGGACAGGGAAGTCAAGAGACCCAGTACTTC. Translation gives CASRIPGQGSQETQYF.